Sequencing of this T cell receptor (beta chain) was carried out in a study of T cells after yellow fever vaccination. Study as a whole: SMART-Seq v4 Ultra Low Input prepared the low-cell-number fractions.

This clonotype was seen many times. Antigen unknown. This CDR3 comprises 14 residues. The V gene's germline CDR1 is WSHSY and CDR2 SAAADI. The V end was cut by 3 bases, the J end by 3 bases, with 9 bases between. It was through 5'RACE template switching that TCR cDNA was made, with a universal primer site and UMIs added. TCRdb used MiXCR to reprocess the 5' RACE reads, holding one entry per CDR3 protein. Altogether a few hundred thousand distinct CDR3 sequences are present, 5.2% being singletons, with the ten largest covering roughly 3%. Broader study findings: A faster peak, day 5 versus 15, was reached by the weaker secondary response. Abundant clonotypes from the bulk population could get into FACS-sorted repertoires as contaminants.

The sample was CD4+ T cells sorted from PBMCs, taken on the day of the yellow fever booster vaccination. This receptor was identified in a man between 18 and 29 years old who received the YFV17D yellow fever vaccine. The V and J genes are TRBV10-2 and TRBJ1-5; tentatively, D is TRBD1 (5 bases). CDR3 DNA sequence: TGCGCCAGCAGTGACAGGGTGCCCAATCAGCCCCAGCATTTT. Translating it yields CASSDRVPNQPQHF.